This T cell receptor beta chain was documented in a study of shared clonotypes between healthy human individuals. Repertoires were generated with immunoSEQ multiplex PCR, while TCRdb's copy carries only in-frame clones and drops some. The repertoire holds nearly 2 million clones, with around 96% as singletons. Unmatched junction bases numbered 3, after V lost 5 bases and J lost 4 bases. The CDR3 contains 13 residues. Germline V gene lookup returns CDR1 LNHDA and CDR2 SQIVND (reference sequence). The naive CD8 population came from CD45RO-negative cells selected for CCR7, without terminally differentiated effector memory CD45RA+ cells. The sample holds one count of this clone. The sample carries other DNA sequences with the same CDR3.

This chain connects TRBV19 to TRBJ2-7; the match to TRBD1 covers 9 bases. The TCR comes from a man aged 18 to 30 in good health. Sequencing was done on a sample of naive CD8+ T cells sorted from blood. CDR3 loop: CASSFGQGYEQYF. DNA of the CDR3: TGTGCCAGTAGTTTTGGACAGGGGTACGAGCAGTACTTC.